This TCR beta chain was documented in a study of shared clonotypes between healthy human individuals. Study context: The study drew on two women and a few men aged 18 to 49 as donors. The study, taken as a whole, reports: Incompleteness in sorted-subset sequencing, despite large depth, was shown by rarefaction.

All donors qualified as healthy HIV-negative adults and had experienced no recent acute infections or vaccinations. Replicate PCRs run on sorted subsets employed roughly 190 ng DNA, approximately 30,000 T cell genomes. TCRdb keeps only in-frame clones here, not all; method: immunoSEQ multiplex PCR. The table includes some 1.5 million clones, around 98% detected once. Regarding this clone: Its specificity is not known.

Sequences were obtained from naive CD4+ T cells sorted from blood. Subset reported: CD45RA+ positively selected. The sequence came from a man between 25 and 39 years old in good health.

CDR3 loop: CASSLWTDQETQYF. DNA for the CDR3: TGCGCCAGCAGCCTGTGGACCGACCAAGAGACCCAGTACTTC. This rearrangement joins TRBV5-1 to TRBJ2-5; D is undetermined. The CDR3 has 14 amino acids. Germline values: CDR1 SGHRS, CDR2 YFSETQ. Between the trimmed V and J ends, which lost 4 bases and 0 bases, there was a span of 10 bases.